The 10 T cell receptor beta chains below all came from one sample that was sequenced in a study of tumor-infiltrating lymphocytes in primary liver carcinoma (TCRdb year 2017). TRIzol reagent was used to extract blood RNA from unsorted whole blood, while the DNeasy Blood & Tissue kit provided the germline DNA. The instrument was an Illumina HiSeq 2500. A constant-region primer and ProtoScript II reverse transcriptase were used to reverse-transcribe TCRbeta-specific cDNA from approximately 450 ng total RNA. Three nested multiplex PCR rounds, following a slightly modified ARM-PCR procedure, were used to build the TCRbeta libraries. Each of the first two PCR rounds ran for approximately 10 cycles and used multiplex TRBV1-TRBV30 forward primers together with a Cbeta reverse primer. The public reads were quality trimmed at Q25 with fastp and then assembled into clones with MiXCR by TCRdb, keeping productive beta chains. A single entry per CDR3 protein holds the most common genes and DNA from its merged rows. This sample lists around 330,000 distinct CDR3 sequences; roughly three fifths were detected once. The ten largest account for over 15% of the sample.

Specimen: peripheral blood. The source of these receptors is a woman younger than 45 with primary liver carcinoma and hepatitis B virus infection.

J is TRBJ1-5 and V is TRBV2; D perhaps matches TRBD1 (5 bases). CDR3 length equals 15 residues. V lost 3 bases and J lost 9, with 18 bases in between. Germline V gene sequence: CDR1 SNHLY, CDR2 FYNNEI. The CDR3 DNA reads as TGTGCCAGCAGTGAGGGAAGGGACCCTTGGTGGCCCCAGCATTTT. It translates to CASSEGRDPWWPQHF.

This clonotype occurred once. This is likely a read error, given that the CDR3 carries no conserved phenylalanine or tryptophan at its end. The chain uses TRBV29-1 and TRBJ2-1, with TRBD2 matching 9 bases. In germline, CDR1 is SQVTM, CDR2 ANQGSEA. The CDR3 has 15 amino acids. Trimming at V came to 5 bases and at J to 5 bases, leaving 10 bases not matched to a gene. The DNA of the CDR3 is TGCAGCGTTTTCTTTAGCGGGAGTCTGCACAATGAGCAGTTCATC. This sequence encodes CSVFFSGSLHNEQFI.

The chain carries TRBV11-1 and TRBJ2-7; D is perhaps TRBD2 (6 bases). Between the trimmed V and J ends, which lost 5 bases and 1 base, there was a span of 18 bases. This CDR3 has 16 residues. Germline V CDR1 and CDR2: SGHAT, FQDESV (reference sequence). The CDR3 is CASSRISGAGSYEQYF. CDR3 in DNA: TGTGCCAGCAGCCGCATCTCCGGGGCGGGGTCCTACGAGCAGTACTTC.

On this clonotype: With a much larger clone just one base away, this may be a read error. V gene TRBV29-1 combines with J gene TRBJ2-1; 7 bases are a match to TRBD1. Germline trimming cut 4 bases from V and 4 bases from J; bases unmatched to any gene: 13. This CDR3 has 16 residues. Germline V CDR1 and CDR2: SQVTM, ANQGSEA. The chain's CDR3 is CSVVDSRGHQYNEQFF. For the CDR3, the DNA is TGCAGCGTTGTTGATTCTAGGGGGCACCAATACAATGAGCAGTTCTTC.

V gene TRBV12-3 or TRBV12-4 combines with J gene TRBJ1-1, with D tentatively TRBD1 (6 bases). This CDR3 comprises 14 residues. Trimming cost V 6 bases and J 11 bases, with 22 bases left between them. The CDR3: CASSPRTDRWGAFF. As DNA, the CDR3 is TGTGCCAGCAGCCCCAGGACAGATCGATGGGGGGCTTTCTTT.

This clonotype was found many times. The chain links TRBV11-2 to TRBJ2-2; TRBD2 aligns across 9 bases. V gave up 1 base and J gave up 7 bases; unmatched junction bases: 4. The CDR3 has 15 amino acids. The germline gives CDR1 SGHAT, CDR2 FQNNGV. DNA for the CDR3: TGTGCCAGCAGCTTAGCCCGGACTAGCGTCGGGGAGCTGTTTTTT. Protein sequence: CASSLARTSVGELFF.

The chain joins TRBV28 to TRBJ1-5, with 8 positions matching TRBD1. V lost 6 bases to trimming and J lost 6 bases; unmatched junction nucleotides: 10. The CDR3 contains 15 residues. Germline-derived CDR1 and CDR2 are MDHEN and SYDVKM. The CDR3 nucleotides read TGTGCCAGCAGGCGGGACAGGACAAGAACTCAGCCCCAGCATTTT. This encodes CASRRDRTRTQPQHF.

There are a few counts of this clonotype. This chain uses TRBV7-8 with TRBJ2-5, with 7 bases aligning to TRBD2. V was clipped by 2 bases and J by 0 bases; unmatched bases: 6. Per the germline V gene, CDR1 is SGHVS and CDR2 is FQNEAQ. This CDR3 comprises 16 residues. DNA of the CDR3: TGTGCCAGCAGCTTAATAGAAACTAGCGACCAAGAGACCCAGTACTTC. Amino acid sequence: CASSLIETSDQETQYF.

The chain carries TRBV29-1 and TRBJ2-3; maybe TRBD2 (8 bases). The CDR3 loop spans 24 amino acids. V was pared by 6 bases and J by 1 base, with 44 bases between. Germline V gene lookup returns CDR1 SQVTM and CDR2 ANQGSEA. CDR3 coding DNA: TGCAGCGTAGAGAAGATACAATGCCGACAGGGTTCGGCGGAAACTAGCGGAGGCACAGATACGCAGTATTTT. It yields the protein CSVEKIQCRQGSAETSGGTDTQYF.

As concerns this clonotype: Germline is not matched at one junction end, which may reflect a read error. V usage is TRBV5-4 and J usage is TRBJ2-2, with unresolved D. Germline V gene sequence: CDR1 SGHNT, CDR2 YYREEE (reference sequence). The CDR3 has 12 residues. CDR3 DNA: TGTGCCAACAGCTTGTTGGGAGGGGAGCTGTTTTTT. Amino acid sequence: CANSLLGGELFF.